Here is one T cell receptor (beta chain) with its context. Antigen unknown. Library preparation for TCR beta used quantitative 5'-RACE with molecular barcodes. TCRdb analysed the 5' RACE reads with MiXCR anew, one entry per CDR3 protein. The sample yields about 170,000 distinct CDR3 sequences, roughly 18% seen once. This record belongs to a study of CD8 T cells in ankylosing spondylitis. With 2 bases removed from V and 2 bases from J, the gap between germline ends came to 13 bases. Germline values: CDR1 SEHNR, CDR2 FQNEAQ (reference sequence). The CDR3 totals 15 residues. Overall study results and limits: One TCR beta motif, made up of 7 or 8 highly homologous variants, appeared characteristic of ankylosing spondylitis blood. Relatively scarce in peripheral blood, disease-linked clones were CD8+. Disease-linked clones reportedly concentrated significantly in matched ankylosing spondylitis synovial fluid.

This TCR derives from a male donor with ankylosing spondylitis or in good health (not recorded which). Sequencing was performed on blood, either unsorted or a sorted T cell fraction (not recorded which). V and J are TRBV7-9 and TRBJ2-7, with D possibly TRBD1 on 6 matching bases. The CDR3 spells CASSLSPTGTYEQYF. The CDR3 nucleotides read TGTGCCAGCAGCTTATCCCCAACAGGGACCTACGAGCAGTACTTC.